This T cell receptor beta chain was captured in a study of blood T cells in healthy people across ages. As regards this clonotype: Its antigen is as yet unknown.

The CDR3 sequence is 15 residues long. With 7 bases removed from V and 3 bases from J, the gap between germline ends came to 18 bases. Germline V CDR1 and CDR2: SEHNR, FQNEAQ (reference sequence). Study-wide findings and caveats: Among T cells, TCR beta diversity per million cells dropped roughly linearly as age rose.

For the second PCR, which ran for about 6 to 12 cycles, a sample-barcoded 5' primer and a J-beta primer mix were used. MiXCR, applied by TCRdb to the 5' RACE reads, yields one record per CDR3 protein. The sample yields approximately 830,000 distinct CDR3 sequences, around two thirds seen once. The specimen was blood. The TCR sequence derives from a young man in good health. The genes are TRBV7-9 and TRBJ2-5, with D possibly TRBD1 on 5 matching bases. The CDR3 sequence: CASMLNADIEETQYF. The CDR3 region has the DNA TGTGCCAGCATGCTGAACGCGGACATCGAAGAGACCCAGTACTTC.